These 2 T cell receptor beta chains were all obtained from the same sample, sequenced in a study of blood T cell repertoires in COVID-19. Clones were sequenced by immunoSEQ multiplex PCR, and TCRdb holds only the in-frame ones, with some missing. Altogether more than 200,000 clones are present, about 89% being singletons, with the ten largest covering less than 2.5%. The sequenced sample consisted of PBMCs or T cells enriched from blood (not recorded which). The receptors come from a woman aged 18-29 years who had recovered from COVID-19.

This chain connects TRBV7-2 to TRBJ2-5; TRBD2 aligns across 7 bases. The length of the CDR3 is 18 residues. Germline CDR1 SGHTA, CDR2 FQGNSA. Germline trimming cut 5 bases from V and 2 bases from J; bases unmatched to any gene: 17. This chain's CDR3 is CASSKIAGRGVVQETQYF. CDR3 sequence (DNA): TGTGCCAGCAGCAAAATAGCGGGTCGGGGAGTGGTTCAAGAGACCCAGTACTTC.

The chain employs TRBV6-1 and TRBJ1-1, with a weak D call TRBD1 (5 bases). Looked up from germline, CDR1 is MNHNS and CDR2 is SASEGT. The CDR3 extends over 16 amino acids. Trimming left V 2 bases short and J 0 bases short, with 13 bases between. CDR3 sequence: CASSELVGGVNTEAFF. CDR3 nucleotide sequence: TGTGCCAGCAGTGAACTGGTTGGGGGGGTGAACACTGAAGCTTTCTTT.